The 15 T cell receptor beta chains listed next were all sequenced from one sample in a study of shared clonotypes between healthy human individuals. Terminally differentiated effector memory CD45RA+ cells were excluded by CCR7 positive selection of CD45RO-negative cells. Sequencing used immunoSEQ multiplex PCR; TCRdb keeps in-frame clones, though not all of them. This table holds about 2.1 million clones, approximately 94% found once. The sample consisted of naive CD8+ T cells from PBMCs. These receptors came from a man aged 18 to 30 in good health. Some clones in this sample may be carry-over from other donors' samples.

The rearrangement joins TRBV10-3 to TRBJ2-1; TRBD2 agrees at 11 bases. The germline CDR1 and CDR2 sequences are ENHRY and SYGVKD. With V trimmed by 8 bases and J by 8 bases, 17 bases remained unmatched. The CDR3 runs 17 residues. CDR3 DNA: TGTGCCATCGGAACAGAAGCAACTAGCGGGAGTACGGATGAGCAGTTCTTC. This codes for CAIGTEATSGSTDEQFF.

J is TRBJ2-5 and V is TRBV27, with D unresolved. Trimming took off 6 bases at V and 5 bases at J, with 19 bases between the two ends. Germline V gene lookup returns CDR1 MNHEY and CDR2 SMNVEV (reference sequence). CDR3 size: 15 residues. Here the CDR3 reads CASRTSDLLGETQYF. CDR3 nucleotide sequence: TGTGCCAGCAGAACCTCGGACCTCCTGGGGGAGACCCAGTACTTC.

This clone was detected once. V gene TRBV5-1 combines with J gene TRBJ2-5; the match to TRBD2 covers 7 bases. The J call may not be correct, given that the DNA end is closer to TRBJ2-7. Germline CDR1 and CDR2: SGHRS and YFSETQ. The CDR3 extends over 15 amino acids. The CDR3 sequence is CASSLAIAGNYEQYF. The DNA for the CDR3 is TGCGCCAGCAGCTTGGCCATAGCGGGTAACTACGAGCAGTACTTC.

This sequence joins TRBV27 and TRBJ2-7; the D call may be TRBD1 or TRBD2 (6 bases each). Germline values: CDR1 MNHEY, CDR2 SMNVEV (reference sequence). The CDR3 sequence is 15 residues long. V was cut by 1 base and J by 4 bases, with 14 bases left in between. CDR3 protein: CASSLLGGWGYEQYF. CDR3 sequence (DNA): TGTGCCAGCAGTTTATTGGGGGGCTGGGGATACGAGCAGTACTTC.

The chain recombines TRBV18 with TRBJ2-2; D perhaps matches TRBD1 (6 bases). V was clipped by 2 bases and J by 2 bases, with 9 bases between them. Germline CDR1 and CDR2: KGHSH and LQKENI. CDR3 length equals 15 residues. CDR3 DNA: TGTGCCAGCTCACCAGGGACACCAAACACCGGGGAGCTGTTTTTT. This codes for CASSPGTPNTGELFF.

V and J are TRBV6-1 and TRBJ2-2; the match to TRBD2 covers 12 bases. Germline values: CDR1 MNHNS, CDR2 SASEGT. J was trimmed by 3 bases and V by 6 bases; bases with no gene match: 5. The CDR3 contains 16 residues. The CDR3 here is CASRELAGGYTGELFF. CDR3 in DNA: TGTGCCAGCAGGGAACTAGCGGGAGGATACACCGGGGAGCTGTTTTTT.

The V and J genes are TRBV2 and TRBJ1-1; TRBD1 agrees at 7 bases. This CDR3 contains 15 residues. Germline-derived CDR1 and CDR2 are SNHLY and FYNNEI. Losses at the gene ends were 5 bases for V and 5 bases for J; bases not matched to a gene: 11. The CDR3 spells CASSTRQGGVTEAFF. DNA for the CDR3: TGTGCCAGCAGTACCCGACAGGGCGGTGTGACTGAAGCTTTCTTT.

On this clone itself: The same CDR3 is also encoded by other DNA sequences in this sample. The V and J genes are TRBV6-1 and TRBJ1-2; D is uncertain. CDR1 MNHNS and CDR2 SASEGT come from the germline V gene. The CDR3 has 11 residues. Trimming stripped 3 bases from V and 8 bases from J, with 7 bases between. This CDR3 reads CASSEGGGYTF. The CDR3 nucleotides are TGTGCCAGCAGTGAGGGAGGGGGCTACACCTTC.

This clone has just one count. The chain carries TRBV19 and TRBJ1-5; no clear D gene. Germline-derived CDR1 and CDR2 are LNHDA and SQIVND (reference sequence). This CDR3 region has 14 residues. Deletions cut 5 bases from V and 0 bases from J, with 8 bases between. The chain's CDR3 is CASSYPHSNQPQHF. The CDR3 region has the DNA TGTGCCAGTAGTTATCCCCATAGCAATCAGCCCCAGCATTTT. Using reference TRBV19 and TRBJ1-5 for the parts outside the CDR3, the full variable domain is DGGITQSPKYLFRKEGQNVTLSCEQNLNHDAMYWYRQDPGQGLRLIYYSQIVNDFQKGDIAEGYSVSREKKESFPLTVTSAQKNPTAFYLCASSYPHSNQPQHFGDGTRLSIL.

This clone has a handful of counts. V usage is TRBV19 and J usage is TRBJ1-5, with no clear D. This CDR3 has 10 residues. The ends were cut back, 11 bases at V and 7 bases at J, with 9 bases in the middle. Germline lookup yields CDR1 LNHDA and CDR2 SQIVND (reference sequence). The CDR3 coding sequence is TGTGCCGGTCGGGTCCAGCCCCAGCATTTT. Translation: CAGRVQPQHF.

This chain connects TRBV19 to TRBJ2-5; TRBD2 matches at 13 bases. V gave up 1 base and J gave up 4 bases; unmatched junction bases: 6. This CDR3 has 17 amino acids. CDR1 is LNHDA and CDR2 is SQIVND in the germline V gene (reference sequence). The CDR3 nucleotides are TGTGCCAGTAGTATAGTCGGGACTAGCGGGGCTTTAGAGACCCAGTACTTC. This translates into CASSIVGTSGALETQYF.

CDR3 bases: TGTGCCAGCAGTTATAACTACGAGCAGTACTTC. Translation: CASSYNYEQYF. V and J are TRBV27 and TRBJ2-7; D is unresolved. The V gene lost 4 bases and the J gene lost 3 bases, with 4 bases spanning the gap. Germline lookup yields CDR1 MNHEY and CDR2 SMNVEV (reference sequence). The CDR3 is 11 amino acids.

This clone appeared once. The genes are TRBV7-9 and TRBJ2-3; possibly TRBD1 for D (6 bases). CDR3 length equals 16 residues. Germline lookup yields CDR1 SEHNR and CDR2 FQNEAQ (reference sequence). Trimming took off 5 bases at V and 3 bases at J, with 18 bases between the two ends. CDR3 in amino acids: CASSPRTEIFTDTQYF. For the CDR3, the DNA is TGTGCCAGCAGCCCCCGGACAGAAATTTTTACAGATACGCAGTATTTT.

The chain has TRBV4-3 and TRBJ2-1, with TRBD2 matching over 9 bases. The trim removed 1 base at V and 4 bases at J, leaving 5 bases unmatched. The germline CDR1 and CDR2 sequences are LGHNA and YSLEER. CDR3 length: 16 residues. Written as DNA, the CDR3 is TGCGCCAGCAGCCAAGTGGCTAGCGGGACTTACAATGAGCAGTTCTTC. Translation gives CASSQVASGTYNEQFF.

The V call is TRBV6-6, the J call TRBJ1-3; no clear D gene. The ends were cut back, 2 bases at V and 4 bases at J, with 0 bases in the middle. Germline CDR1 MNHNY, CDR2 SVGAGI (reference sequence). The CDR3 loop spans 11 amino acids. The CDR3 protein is CASSYGNTIYF. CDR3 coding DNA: TGTGCCAGCAGTTACGGAAACACCATATATTTT.